One and the same sample provided the 21 T cell receptor beta chains below, sequenced in a study of blood T cell repertoires in COVID-19. Generated by immunoSEQ multiplex PCR, the TCRdb table keeps only in-frame clones and is missing some. The profile shows under 200,000 clones, around four fifths of them singletons. The sample taken for sequencing was peripheral blood. These receptors were obtained from a woman between 65 and 79 years old who had recovered from COVID-19.

CDR3 residues: CASIPTGQSRWTEAFF. Here the CDR3 DNA reads TGTGCCAGCATCCCTACTGGGCAAAGCCGATGGACTGAAGCTTTCTTT. The genes are TRBV5-6 and TRBJ1-1; D ambiguous. The CDR3 is 16 residues long. Germline values: CDR1 SGHDT, CDR2 YYEEEE. The V and J ends lost 6 bases and 5 bases respectively, with 23 bases between them.

This rearrangement joins TRBV10-3 to TRBJ1-1; D remains unclear. Trimming removed 7 bases from V and 4 bases from J, with 13 bases in between. The germline V gene has CDR1 ENHRY and CDR2 SYGVKD. The CDR3 is made up of 13 amino acids. Here the CDR3 DNA reads TGTGCCATCACCGCCCGATCGGGCACTGAAGCTTTCTTT. The encoded protein is CAITARSGTEAFF.

The rearrangement links TRBV5-5 to TRBJ2-3; 7 positions match TRBD2. CDR3 length: 16 residues. J gave up 6 bases and V 4 bases, and 14 bases lay outside the gene matches. Germline V gene data show CDR1 as SGHKS and CDR2 as YYEKEE (reference sequence). The CDR3 spells CASSPLAGVTGDTQYF. CDR3 bases: TGTGCCAGCAGCCCCCTTGCGGGAGTCACCGGGGATACGCAGTATTTT.

J is TRBJ2-1 and V is TRBV19; TRBD2 aligns across 7 bases. The CDR3 contains 16 residues. The germline gives CDR1 LNHDA, CDR2 SQIVND (reference sequence). Losses at the gene ends were 6 bases for V and 4 bases for J; bases not matched to a gene: 12. The CDR3: CASREWGDGGYNEQFF. The CDR3 DNA reads as TGTGCCAGTAGGGAATGGGGGGACGGGGGGTACAATGAGCAGTTCTTC.

In regard to this clone: Other DNA variants within this sample encode the same CDR3. The chain combines TRBV9 with TRBJ2-2, with 7 bases aligning to TRBD2. V dropped 2 bases and J dropped 5; count of bases not matched to a gene: 0. CDR3 length equals 13 residues. Germline CDR1 SGDLS, CDR2 YYNGEE. CDR3 loop: CASSVGGTGELFF. DNA for the CDR3: TGTGCCAGCAGCGTCGGGGGGACCGGGGAGCTGTTTTTT.

This clone occurred a few times. This CDR3 is CASSSRGQGGDTQYF. The CDR3 region has the DNA TGCGCCAGCAGCTCCCGGGGACAGGGGGGGGATACGCAGTATTTT. The V gene is TRBV5-1, the J gene TRBJ2-3; TRBD1 matches 11 bases. With V trimmed by 3 bases and J by 6 bases, 6 bases remained unmatched. CDR1 SGHRS and CDR2 YFSETQ come from the germline V gene. This CDR3 is 15 amino acids long.

The V call is TRBV7-9, the J call TRBJ2-7, with 9 positions matching TRBD1. The V segment lost 2 bases and the J segment 3 bases; nucleotides outside the gene matches: 17. Germline V gene sequence: CDR1 SEHNR, CDR2 FQNEAQ (reference sequence). This CDR3 is built from 19 residues. CDR3 nucleotides: TGTGCCAGCAGCTTAACCGTTAATAACAGGGGGCCGAGGTTCTACGAGCAGTACTTC. Its translation: CASSLTVNNRGPRFYEQYF.

The chain couples TRBV7-2 to TRBJ2-4; 7 bases match TRBD2. The CDR3 has 13 residues. V shed 7 bases and J 8 bases; nucleotides not matched to a gene: 8. The germline V gene has CDR1 SGHTA and CDR2 FQGNSA. The CDR3 coding sequence is TGTGCCAGCACGGGACTAAACGGGGACATTCAGTACTTC. It codes for CASTGLNGDIQYF.

This chain connects TRBV25-1 to TRBJ1-2, with D possibly TRBD1 on 5 matching bases. The ends were cut back, 3 bases at V and 2 bases at J, with 7 bases in the middle. The CDR3 length is 13 residues. The germline gives CDR1 MGHDK, CDR2 SYGVNS. The chain's CDR3 is CASSDDSNYGYTF. The CDR3 DNA reads TGTGCCAGCAGTGATGACAGCAACTATGGCTACACCTTC.

V is TRBV2 and J is TRBJ2-3, with 10 bases fitting TRBD1. The germline gives CDR1 SNHLY, CDR2 FYNNEI. The trim removed 6 bases at V and 1 base at J, leaving 1 base unmatched. The CDR3 is made up of 14 amino acids. The CDR3 DNA reads TGTGCCAGCAGCGGGACAGGGGGCACAGATACGCAGTATTTT. Translating gives CASSGTGGTDTQYF.

This clone was picked up one time. The chain links TRBV5-1 to TRBJ2-3; D uncertain. The CDR3 totals 13 residues. The ends were cut back, 1 base at V and 0 bases at J, with 3 bases in the middle. Germline V gene data show CDR1 as SGHRS and CDR2 as YFSETQ. The CDR3 loop reads CASSLSSTDTQYF. The CDR3 region has the DNA TGCGCCAGCAGCTTGTCTAGCACAGATACGCAGTATTTT. Complete variable domain (other parts from reference TRBV5-1 and TRBJ2-3): KAGVTQTPRYLIKTRGQQVTLSCSPISGHRSVSWYQQTPGQGLQFLFEYFSETQRNKGNFPGRFSGRQFSNSRSEMNVSTLELGDSALYLCASSLSSTDTQYFGPGTRLTVL.

The chain links TRBV7-9 to TRBJ1-6, with 7 bases lining up with TRBD1. The CDR3 has 16 residues. Germline assignment: CDR1 SEHNR and CDR2 FQNEAQ (reference sequence). V gave up 5 bases and J gave up 5 bases; unmatched junction bases: 9. The CDR3 DNA follows: TGTGCCAGCAGCCTATCCCCGGGACAGCATAATTCACCCCTCCACTTT. Protein: CASSLSPGQHNSPLHF.

The chain is built from TRBV4-1 and TRBJ2-7; 9 nucleotides agree with TRBD2. The CDR3 is 15 residues long. Germline CDR1 MGHRA, CDR2 YSYEKL. The J segment lost 2 bases and the V segment lost 4 bases, leaving 6 bases of the junction unmatched. The CDR3 sequence is CASSRQRGAAYEQYF. Written as DNA, the CDR3 is TGCGCCAGCAGCCGTCAGCGGGGGGCCGCCTACGAGCAGTACTTC.

J is TRBJ1-5 and V is TRBV5-1, with 9 bases fitting TRBD1. The CDR3 covers 17 residues. With 2 bases clipped from V and 1 base from J, the junction kept 7 bases outside the gene matches. Germline CDR1 reads SGHRS; CDR2 reads YFSETQ. In DNA, the CDR3 is TGCGCCAGCAGCTTTACAGGGGGCCTCCCCAGCAATCAGCCCCAGCATTTT. Translated, it gives CASSFTGGLPSNQPQHF.

The rearrangement uses TRBV6-6 and TRBJ1-4; D is unresolved. Germline assignment: CDR1 MNHNY and CDR2 SVGAGI (reference sequence). The CDR3 length is 12 residues. With 0 bases removed from V and 14 bases from J, the gap between germline ends came to 10 bases. The CDR3 DNA follows: TGTGCCAGCAGTTACTCGAGGGATGGGCTGTTTTTT. It codes for CASSYSRDGLFF.

The rearrangement links TRBV5-5 to TRBJ2-3; D is perhaps TRBD1 (5 bases). The CDR3 has 15 amino acids. Trimming stripped 2 bases from V and 0 bases from J, with 10 bases between. Germline V gene sequence: CDR1 SGHKS, CDR2 YYEKEE (reference sequence). The CDR3: CASSLRQPSTDTQYF. CDR3 coding DNA: TGTGCCAGCAGCTTAAGACAGCCTAGCACAGATACGCAGTATTTT.

This clone was recorded a few times. This chain uses TRBV9 with TRBJ2-1; 10 bases map to TRBD1. CDR3 length: 16 amino acids. The germline V gene has CDR1 SGDLS and CDR2 YYNGEE. The V segment lost 4 bases and the J segment 1 base; nucleotides outside the gene matches: 5. The CDR3 bases are TGTGCCAGCAGCACCCGGGACAGGGGATCCTACAATGAGCAGTTCTTC. Translating gives CASSTRDRGSYNEQFF.

The rearrangement uses TRBV5-1 and TRBJ2-1; TRBD2 matches at 8 bases. Germline V gene lookup returns CDR1 SGHRS and CDR2 YFSETQ. The CDR3 is made up of 14 amino acids. The ends lost 9 bases at V and 2 bases at J; junction bases unmatched: 7. Written as DNA, the CDR3 is TGCGCCACCAGAGCGGGGGAACCCTACAATGAGCAGTTCTTC. Translating gives CATRAGEPYNEQFF.

V usage is TRBV19 and J usage is TRBJ1-2; D is possibly TRBD1 (5 bases). The V gene's germline CDR1 is LNHDA and CDR2 SQIVND (reference sequence). The CDR3 totals 12 residues. V was shortened by 6 bases and J by 4 bases, with 9 bases between the two germline ends. CDR3 loop: CASRDSAYGYTF. CDR3 bases: TGTGCCAGTAGAGACAGCGCCTATGGCTACACCTTC.

The chain carries TRBV2 and TRBJ1-5, with 7 bases aligning to TRBD1. CDR3 length equals 17 residues. Germline V gene data show CDR1 as SNHLY and CDR2 as FYNNEI. Losses at the gene ends were 0 bases for V and 5 bases for J; bases not matched to a gene: 10. The CDR3 DNA follows: TGTGCCAGCAGTGAAGCGGTTGGGGGGACAGAGGATCAGCCCCAGCATTTT. This codes for CASSEAVGGTEDQPQHF.

This clone was counted a single time. The V gene is TRBV5-6, the J gene TRBJ2-4; possible D gene TRBD2, 6 bases. The CDR3 is 17 amino acids. Per the germline V gene, CDR1 is SGHDT and CDR2 is YYEEEE. With 0 bases removed from V and 0 bases from J, the gap between germline ends came to 13 bases. The DNA of the CDR3 is TGTGCCAGCAGCTTGGGGGCCACGGGACTAGCCAAAAACATTCAGTACTTC. Translating gives CASSLGATGLAKNIQYF.